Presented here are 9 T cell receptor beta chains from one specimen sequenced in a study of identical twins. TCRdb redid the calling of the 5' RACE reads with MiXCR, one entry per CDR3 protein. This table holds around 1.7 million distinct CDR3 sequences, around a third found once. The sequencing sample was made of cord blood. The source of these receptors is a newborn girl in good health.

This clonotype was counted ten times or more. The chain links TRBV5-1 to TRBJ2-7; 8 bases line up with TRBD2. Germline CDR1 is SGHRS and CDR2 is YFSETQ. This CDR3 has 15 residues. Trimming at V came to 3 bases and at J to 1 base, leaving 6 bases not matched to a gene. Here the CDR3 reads CASSSLAGPSYEQYF. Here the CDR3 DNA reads TGCGCCAGCAGCTCCTTAGCGGGGCCTTCCTACGAGCAGTACTTC.

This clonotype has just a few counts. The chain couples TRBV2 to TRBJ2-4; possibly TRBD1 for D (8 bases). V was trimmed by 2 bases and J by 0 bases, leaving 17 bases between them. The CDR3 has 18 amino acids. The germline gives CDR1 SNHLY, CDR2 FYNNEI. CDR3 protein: CASSERRGTGLAKNIQYF. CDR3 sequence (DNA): TGTGCCAGCAGTGAAAGGCGGGGGACAGGACTAGCCAAAAACATTCAGTACTTC.

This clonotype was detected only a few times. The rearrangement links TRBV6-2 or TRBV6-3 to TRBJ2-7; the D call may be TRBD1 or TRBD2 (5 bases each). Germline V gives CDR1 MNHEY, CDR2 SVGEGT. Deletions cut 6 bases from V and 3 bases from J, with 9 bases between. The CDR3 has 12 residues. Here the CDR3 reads CASRGRNYEQYF. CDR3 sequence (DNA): TGTGCCAGCAGGGGACGGAACTACGAGCAGTACTTC.

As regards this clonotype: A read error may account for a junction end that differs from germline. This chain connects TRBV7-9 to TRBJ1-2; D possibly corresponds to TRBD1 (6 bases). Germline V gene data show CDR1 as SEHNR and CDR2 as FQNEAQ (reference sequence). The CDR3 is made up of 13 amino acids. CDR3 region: CANSSTGNYGYTF. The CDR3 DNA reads TGTGCCAACAGCTCTACAGGGAACTATGGCTACACCTTC.

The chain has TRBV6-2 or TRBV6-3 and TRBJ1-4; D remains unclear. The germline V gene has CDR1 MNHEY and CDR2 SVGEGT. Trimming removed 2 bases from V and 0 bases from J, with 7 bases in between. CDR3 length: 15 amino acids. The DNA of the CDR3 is TGTGCCAGCAGTTACGCCGGGACAACTAATGAAAAACTGTTTTTT. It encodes CASSYAGTTNEKLFF.

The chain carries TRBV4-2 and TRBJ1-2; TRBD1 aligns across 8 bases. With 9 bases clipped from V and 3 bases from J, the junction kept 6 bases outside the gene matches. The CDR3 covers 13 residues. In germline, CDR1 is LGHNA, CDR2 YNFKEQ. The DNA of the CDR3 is TGTGCCAGTAAACCGGGACAGGACTATGGCTACACCTTC. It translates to CASKPGQDYGYTF.

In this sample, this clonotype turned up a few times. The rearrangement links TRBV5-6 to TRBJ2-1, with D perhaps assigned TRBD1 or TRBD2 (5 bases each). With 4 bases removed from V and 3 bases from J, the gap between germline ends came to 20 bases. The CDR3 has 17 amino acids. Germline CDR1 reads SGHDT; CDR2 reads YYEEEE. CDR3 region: CASSLGPGLGDYNEQFF. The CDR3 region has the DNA TGTGCCAGCAGCCTGGGCCCGGGTTTGGGGGACTACAATGAGCAGTTCTTC.

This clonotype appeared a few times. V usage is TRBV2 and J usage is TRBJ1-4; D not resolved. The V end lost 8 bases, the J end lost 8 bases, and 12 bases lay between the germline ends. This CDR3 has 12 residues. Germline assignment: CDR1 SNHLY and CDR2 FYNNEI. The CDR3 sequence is CASSKIKEKLFF. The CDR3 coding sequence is TGTGCCAGCTCCAAAATAAAGGAAAAACTGTTTTTT.

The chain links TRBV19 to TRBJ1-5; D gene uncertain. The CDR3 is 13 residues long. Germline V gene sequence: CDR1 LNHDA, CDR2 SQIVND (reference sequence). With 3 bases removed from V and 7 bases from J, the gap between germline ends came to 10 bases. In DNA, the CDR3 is TGTGCCAGTAGTATTACCGGAACACAGCCCCAGCATTTT. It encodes CASSITGTQPQHF.